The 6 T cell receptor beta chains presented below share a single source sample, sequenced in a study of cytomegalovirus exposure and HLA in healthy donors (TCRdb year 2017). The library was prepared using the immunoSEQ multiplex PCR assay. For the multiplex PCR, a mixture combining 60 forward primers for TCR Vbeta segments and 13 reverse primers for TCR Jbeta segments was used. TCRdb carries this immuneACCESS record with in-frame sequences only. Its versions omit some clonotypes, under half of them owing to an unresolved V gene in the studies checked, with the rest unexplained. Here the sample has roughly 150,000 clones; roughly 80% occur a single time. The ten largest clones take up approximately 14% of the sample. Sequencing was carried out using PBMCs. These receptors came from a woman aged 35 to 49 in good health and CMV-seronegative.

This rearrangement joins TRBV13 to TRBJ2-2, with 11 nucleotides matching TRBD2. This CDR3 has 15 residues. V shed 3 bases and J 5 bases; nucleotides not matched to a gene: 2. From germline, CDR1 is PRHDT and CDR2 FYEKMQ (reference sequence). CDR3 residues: CASSLRTSGTGELFF. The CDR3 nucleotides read TGTGCCAGCAGCTTGAGGACTAGCGGGACCGGGGAGCTGTTTTTT.

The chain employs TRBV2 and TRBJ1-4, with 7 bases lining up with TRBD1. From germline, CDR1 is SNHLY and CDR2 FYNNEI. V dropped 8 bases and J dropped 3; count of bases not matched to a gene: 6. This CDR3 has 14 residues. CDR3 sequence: CASSTGDANEKLFF. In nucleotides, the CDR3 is TGTGCCAGCTCTACAGGGGACGCTAATGAAAAACTGTTTTTT.

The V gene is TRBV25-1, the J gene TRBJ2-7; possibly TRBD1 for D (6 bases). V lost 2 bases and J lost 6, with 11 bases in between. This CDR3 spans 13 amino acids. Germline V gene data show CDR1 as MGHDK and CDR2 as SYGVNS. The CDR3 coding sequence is TGTGCCAGCAGTGAACTGGGACAACGCGAGCAGTACTTC. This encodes CASSELGQREQYF.

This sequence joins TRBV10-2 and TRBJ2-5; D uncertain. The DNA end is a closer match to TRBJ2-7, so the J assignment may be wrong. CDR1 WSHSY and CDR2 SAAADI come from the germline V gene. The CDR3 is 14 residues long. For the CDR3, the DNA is TGCGCCAGCAGTGAGTCGGTTCGAGATTACGAGCAGTACTTC. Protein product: CASSESVRDYEQYF.

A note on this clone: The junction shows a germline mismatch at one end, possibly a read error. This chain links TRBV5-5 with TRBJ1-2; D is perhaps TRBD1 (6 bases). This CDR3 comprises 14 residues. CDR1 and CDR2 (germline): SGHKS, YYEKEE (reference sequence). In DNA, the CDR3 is TGTGCCAGCAGGTTGGGTCAGGGGAACTATGGCTACACCTTC. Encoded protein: CASRLGQGNYGYTF.

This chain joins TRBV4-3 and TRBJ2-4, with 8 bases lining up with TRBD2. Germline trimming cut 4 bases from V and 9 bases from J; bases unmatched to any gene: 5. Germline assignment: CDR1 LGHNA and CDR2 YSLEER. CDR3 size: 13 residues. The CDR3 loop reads CASSLAGSVIQYF. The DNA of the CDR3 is TGCGCCAGCAGCCTAGCGGGGTCCGTCATTCAGTACTTC.